A single sample is the source of the 16 T cell receptor beta chains below, sequenced in a study of low-dose radiotherapy and immunotherapy resistance in tumors (dated by TCRdb to about 2022). To make first-strand cDNA, Superscript III was used along with a set of TRAV- and TRBV-specific primers so that both the TCRalpha and TCRbeta chains were covered. A roughly 19-cycle PCR with Phusion amplified the TCRs, pairing a constant-region primer with the adapter that was attached to the V primers. TCRdb trimmed public reads at Q25 via fastp, called clones via MiXCR and kept in-frame beta chains. Records with the same CDR3 protein are collapsed into one entry carrying the most frequent genes and DNA. This sample is represented by under 11,000 distinct CDR3 sequences; 50% to 70% of them were singletons. About 12% of the sample goes to the ten largest clones. These TCRs come from a human donor with advanced metastatic prostate, ovarian, gallbladder or colorectal cancer (not recorded which). This table probably holds off-target reads from a library built for another chain.

This chain joins TRBV5-5 and TRBJ2-2; possibly TRBD1 for D (5 bases). Trimming removed 3 bases at V and 2 bases at J, with 11 bases between. Looked up from germline, CDR1 is SGHKS and CDR2 is YYEKEE (reference sequence). The CDR3 runs 15 residues. CDR3 coding DNA: TGTGCCAGCAGCTCGGCGGACATTAACACCGGGGAGCTGTTTTTT. It specifies CASSSADINTGELFF.

The chain is built from TRBV13 and TRBJ2-1, with 9 nucleotides matching TRBD2. The germline CDR1 and CDR2 sequences are PRHDT and FYEKMQ (reference sequence). The length of the CDR3 is 15 residues. Trimming took 5 bases from V and 6 from J; bases not matched to a gene: 8. CDR3 in amino acids: CASSGGTSQRNEQFF. The CDR3, as DNA: TGTGCCAGCAGCGGTGGGACTAGCCAACGCAATGAGCAGTTCTTC.

J is TRBJ2-2 and V is TRBV6-2 or TRBV6-3; D is uncertain. Trimming removed 7 bases from V and 8 bases from J, with 11 bases in between. Germline lookup yields CDR1 MNHEY and CDR2 SVGEGT. The CDR3 sequence is 12 residues long. CDR3 bases: TGTGCCAGCACCGTCGGTAGAGGGGAGCTGTTTTTT. It yields the protein CASTVGRGELFF.

The chain is built from TRBV19 and TRBJ2-1; 16 bases are shared with TRBD2. With V trimmed by 6 bases and J by 13 bases, 9 bases remained unmatched. Germline values: CDR1 LNHDA, CDR2 SQIVND (reference sequence). The length of the CDR3 is 15 residues. CDR3: CASSITGTSGRDQFF. CDR3 coding DNA: TGTGCCAGTAGCATCACCGGGACTAGCGGGAGGGACCAGTTCTTC.

The chain combines TRBV19 with TRBJ2-1; 9 bases match TRBD1. Germline values: CDR1 LNHDA, CDR2 SQIVND (reference sequence). The CDR3 is 15 residues long. V lost 5 bases, J lost 3 bases, and 5 bases stayed unmatched. CDR3 region: CASSAKTGGYNEQFF. For the CDR3, the DNA is TGTGCCAGTAGTGCAAAGACAGGGGGCTACAATGAGCAGTTCTTC.

This chain joins TRBV10-3 and TRBJ1-1, with a tentative D call TRBD1 (5 bases). The CDR3 spans 13 residues. V lost 10 bases and J 6 bases, leaving 18 bases between the germline ends. From germline, CDR1 is ENHRY and CDR2 SYGVKD. CDR3 region: CATKAQGAAEAFF. The CDR3 DNA sequence: TGTGCCACCAAGGCTCAGGGAGCGGCTGAAGCTTTCTTT.

V and J are TRBV28 and TRBJ2-2, with D perhaps TRBD2 (6 bases). Between the trimmed V and J ends, which lost 7 bases and 4 bases, there was a span of 16 bases. Germline V gene data show CDR1 as MDHEN and CDR2 as SYDVKM. The length of the CDR3 is 15 residues. CDR3 loop: CASKASRGITGELFF. As DNA, the CDR3 is TGTGCCAGCAAGGCCTCGCGGGGAATCACCGGGGAGCTGTTTTTT.

CDR3 sequence: CASRNGGGYGYTF. CDR3 in DNA: TGTGCCAGCAGGAACGGGGGCGGCTATGGCTACACCTTC. The V gene is TRBV6-2 or TRBV6-3, the J gene TRBJ1-2; D may be TRBD1 (6 bases). The CDR3 contains 13 residues. From germline, CDR1 is MNHEY and CDR2 SVGEGT. V gave up 6 bases and J gave up 4 bases, with 12 bases separating them.

V usage is TRBV4-1 and J usage is TRBJ2-7, with 8 nucleotides matching TRBD2. The V gene's germline CDR1 is MGHRA and CDR2 YSYEKL. The CDR3 extends over 16 amino acids. J lost 5 bases, V lost 0 bases, and 9 bases had no gene match. The CDR3 region is CASSQDSQRGLHEQYF. The CDR3 DNA reads as TGCGCCAGCAGCCAAGATTCCCAGCGGGGGCTACACGAGCAGTACTTC.

The chain couples TRBV4-1 to TRBJ2-7, with TRBD2 identical over 8 bases. V shed 1 base and J 0 bases; nucleotides not matched to a gene: 8. This CDR3 is built from 17 residues. Per the germline V gene, CDR1 is MGHRA and CDR2 is YSYEKL. The DNA for the CDR3 is TGCGCCAGCAGCCAAGGCCCTAGCGGGCCGAGCTCCTACGAGCAGTACTTC. It is translated as CASSQGPSGPSSYEQYF.

The chain employs TRBV4-2 and TRBJ2-5; tentative D call: TRBD1 (7 bases). This CDR3 is built from 15 residues. With 4 bases removed from V and 5 bases from J, the gap between germline ends came to 17 bases. Germline V gene data show CDR1 as LGHNA and CDR2 as YNFKEQ. The CDR3 spells CASSPGDSRTETQYF. As DNA, the CDR3 is TGTGCCAGCAGCCCGGGGGACAGTCGGACGGAGACCCAGTACTTC.

V usage is TRBV5-1 and J usage is TRBJ1-4; D gene uncertain. CDR1 is SGHRS, CDR2 YFSETQ, per germline. The V and J ends lost 0 bases and 8 bases respectively, with 8 bases between them. The CDR3 has 13 residues. CDR3 amino acids: CASSLVPGEKLFF. CDR3 bases: TGCGCCAGCAGCTTGGTTCCCGGGGAAAAACTGTTTTTT.

The chain has TRBV24-1 and TRBJ2-1, with D possibly being TRBD2 (5 bases). Trimming took off 9 bases at V and 0 bases at J, with 11 bases between the two ends. This CDR3 is built from 14 residues. Germline V lookup: CDR1 KGHDR, CDR2 SFDVKD. As DNA, the CDR3 is TGTGCCACCGCAACTGGGAGCTCCTACAATGAGCAGTTCTTC. Its translation is CATATGSSYNEQFF.

The chain links TRBV5-1 to TRBJ1-1; D gene unclear. Germline CDR1 SGHRS, CDR2 YFSETQ. This CDR3 comprises 16 residues. Trimming stripped 4 bases from V and 4 bases from J, with 20 bases between. Written as DNA, the CDR3 is TGCGCCAGCAGCGTCCAGGCCCCGGGGTTTGTCACTGAAGCTTTCTTT. Translated: CASSVQAPGFVTEAFF. The full variable domain, with the rest looked up from reference TRBV5-1 and TRBJ1-1, is KAGVTQTPRYLIKTRGQQVTLSCSPISGHRSVSWYQQTPGQGLQFLFEYFSETQRNKGNFPGRFSGRQFSNSRSEMNVSTLELGDSALYLCASSVQAPGFVTEAFFGQGTRLTVV.

The V and J genes are TRBV19 and TRBJ1-5; D is undetermined. The V end was cut by 3 bases, the J end by 2 bases, with 8 bases between. The CDR3 spans 14 residues. Germline CDR1 is LNHDA and CDR2 is SQIVND (reference sequence). The CDR3 sequence is CASSIFLGNQPQHF. The CDR3 coding sequence is TGTGCCAGTAGTATCTTCCTGGGCAATCAGCCCCAGCATTTT.

This chain uses TRBV5-4 with TRBJ2-7; D is possibly TRBD2 (6 bases). The germline gives CDR1 SGHNT, CDR2 YYREEE (reference sequence). With 3 bases removed from V and 6 bases from J, the gap between germline ends came to 7 bases. The CDR3 has 11 residues. CDR3 nucleotide sequence: TGTGCCAGCAGCTCCGGGGGCGAGCAGTACTTC. This gives the protein CASSSGGEQYF. Based on the CDR3 plus reference TRBV5-4 and TRBJ2-7, the full variable domain is ETGVTQSPTHLIKTRGQQVTLRCSSQSGHNTVSWYQQALGQGPQFIFQYYREEENGRGNFPPRFSGLQFPNYSSELNVNALELDDSALYLCASSSGGEQYFGPGTRLTVT.